The rows below give T cell receptor beta chains drawn from one sample of a study of human T cells and chemical hapten exposure. TCRdb independently ran MiXCR on the RACE reads; one entry per CDR3 protein. The sample has hundreds of thousands of distinct CDR3 sequences, about 6% seen once; the top ten hold around 6%. The sample in question was whole blood, obtained in connection with sensitization to the hapten diphenylcyclopropenone (DPC). All receptors come from a woman between 18 and 29 years old with alopecia areata. Some clones in this sample may be carry-over from other donors' samples. Both conserved end residues are trimmed from each CDR3. The size entry is marked missing in some rows and otherwise reads once, few, many or a size class.

13 | TRBJ1-4 | TRBV6-5 | many | ASSPQGSTNEKLF
14 | TRBJ2-2 | TRBV6-2/TRBV6-3 | . | ASSRTPRGSTGELF
14 | TRBJ2-1 | TRBV7-2 | few | ASSLYSGGEYNEQF
10 | TRBJ2-1 | TRBV7-9 | . | ASSPGVLEQF
13 | TRBJ1-1 | TRBV3-1 | . | ASSPADRRNTEAF
12 | TRBJ2-3 | TRBV7-9 | . | ASSFRDLADTQY
15 | TRBJ2-3 | TRBV11-3 | many | ASSLDQLAGATDTQY
14 | TRBJ1-6 | TRBV9 | many | ASSVGGASYNSPLH
13 | TRBJ2-7 | TRBV20-1 | many | SASRAGLFSYEQY
14 | TRBJ2-5 | TRBV12-3/TRBV12-4 | many | ASSLLHSGGAETQY
14 | TRBJ1-6 | TRBV28 | . | ASSLLGPIDNSPLH
14 | TRBJ2-3 | TRBV11-2 | few | ASSLKGAGSTDTQY
13 | TRBJ2-7 | TRBV5-1 | many | ASSLDAGASYEQY
10 | TRBJ2-4 | TRBV7-2 | many | ASSRDSNIQY
10 | TRBJ1-1 | TRBV5-5 | few | ASSYQNTEAF
13 | TRBJ1-5 | TRBV6-2/TRBV6-3 | many | ASTRTGRSNQPQH